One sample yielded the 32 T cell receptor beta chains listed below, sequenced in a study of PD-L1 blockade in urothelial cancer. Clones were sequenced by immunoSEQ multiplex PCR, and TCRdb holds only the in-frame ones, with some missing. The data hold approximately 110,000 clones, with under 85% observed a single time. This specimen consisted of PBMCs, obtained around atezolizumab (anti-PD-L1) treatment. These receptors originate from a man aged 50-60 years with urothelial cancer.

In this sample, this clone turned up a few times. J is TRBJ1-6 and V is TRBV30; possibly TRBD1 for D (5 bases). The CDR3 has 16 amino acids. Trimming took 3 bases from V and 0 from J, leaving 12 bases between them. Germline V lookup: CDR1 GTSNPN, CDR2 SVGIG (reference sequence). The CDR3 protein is CAWRAQESSYNSPLHF. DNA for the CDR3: TGTGCCTGGAGGGCACAGGAAAGCTCCTATAATTCACCCCTCCACTTT.

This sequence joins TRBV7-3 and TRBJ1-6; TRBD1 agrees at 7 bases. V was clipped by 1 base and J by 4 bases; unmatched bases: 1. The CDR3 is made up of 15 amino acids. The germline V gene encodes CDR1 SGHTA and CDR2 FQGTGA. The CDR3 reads CASSLRGQYNSPLHF. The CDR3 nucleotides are TGTGCCAGCAGCTTAAGGGGACAGTATAATTCACCCCTCCACTTT.

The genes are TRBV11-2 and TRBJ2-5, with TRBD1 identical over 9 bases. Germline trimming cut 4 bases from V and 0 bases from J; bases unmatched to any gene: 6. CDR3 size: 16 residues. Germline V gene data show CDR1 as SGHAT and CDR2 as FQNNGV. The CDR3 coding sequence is TGTGCCAGCAGCTCCCCCGGGACAGGGTACCAAGAGACCCAGTACTTC. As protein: CASSSPGTGYQETQYF.

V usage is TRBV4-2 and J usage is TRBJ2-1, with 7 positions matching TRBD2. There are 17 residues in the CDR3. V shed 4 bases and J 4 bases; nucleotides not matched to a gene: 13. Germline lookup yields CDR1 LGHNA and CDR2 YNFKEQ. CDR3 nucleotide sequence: TGTGCCAGCAGCCCTCGGGGAGCGGGACCGGGTTACAATGAGCAGTTCTTC. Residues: CASSPRGAGPGYNEQFF.

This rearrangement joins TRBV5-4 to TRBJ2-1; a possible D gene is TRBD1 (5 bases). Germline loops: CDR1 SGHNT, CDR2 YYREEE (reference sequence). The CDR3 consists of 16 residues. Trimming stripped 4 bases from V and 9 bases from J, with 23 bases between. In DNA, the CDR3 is TGTGCCAGCAGCAACCCAAAGGGAACAGGAGTTGGTGAGCAGTTCTTC. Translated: CASSNPKGTGVGEQFF.

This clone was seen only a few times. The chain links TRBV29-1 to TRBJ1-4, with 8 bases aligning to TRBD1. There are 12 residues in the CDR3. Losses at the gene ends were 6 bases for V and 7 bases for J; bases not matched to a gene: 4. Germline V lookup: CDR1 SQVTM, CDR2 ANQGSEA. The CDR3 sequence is CSVATGGEKLFF. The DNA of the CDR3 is TGCAGCGTCGCTACAGGGGGTGAAAAACTGTTTTTT. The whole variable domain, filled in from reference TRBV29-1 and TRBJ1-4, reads SAVISQKPSRDICQRGTSLTIQCQVDSQVTMMFWYRQQPGQSLTLIATANQGSEATYESGFVIDKFPISRPNLTFSTLTVSNMSPEDSSIYLCSVATGGEKLFFGSGTQLSVL.

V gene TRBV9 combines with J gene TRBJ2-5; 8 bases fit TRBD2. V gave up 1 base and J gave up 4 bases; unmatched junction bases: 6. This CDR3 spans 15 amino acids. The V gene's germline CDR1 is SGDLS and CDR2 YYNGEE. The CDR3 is CASSVTGGGRETQYF. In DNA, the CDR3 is TGTGCCAGCAGCGTAACGGGAGGGGGGCGAGAGACCCAGTACTTC. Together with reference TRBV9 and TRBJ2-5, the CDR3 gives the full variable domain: DSGVTQTPKHLITATGQRVTLRCSPRSGDLSVYWYQQSLDQGLQFLIQYYNGEERAKGNILERFSAQQFPDLHSELNLSSLELGDSALYFCASSVTGGGRETQYFGPGTRLLVL.

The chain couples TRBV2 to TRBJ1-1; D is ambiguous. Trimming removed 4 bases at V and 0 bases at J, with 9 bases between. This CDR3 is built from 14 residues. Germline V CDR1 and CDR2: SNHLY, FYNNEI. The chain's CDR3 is CASSANVMNTEAFF. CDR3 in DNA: TGTGCCAGCAGTGCTAACGTGATGAACACTGAAGCTTTCTTT. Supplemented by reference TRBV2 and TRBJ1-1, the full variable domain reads EPEVTQTPSHQVTQMGQEVILRCVPISNHLYFYWYRQILGQKVEFLVSFYNNEISEKSEIFDDQFSVERPDGSNFTLKIRSTKLEDSAMYFCASSANVMNTEAFFGQGTRLTVV.

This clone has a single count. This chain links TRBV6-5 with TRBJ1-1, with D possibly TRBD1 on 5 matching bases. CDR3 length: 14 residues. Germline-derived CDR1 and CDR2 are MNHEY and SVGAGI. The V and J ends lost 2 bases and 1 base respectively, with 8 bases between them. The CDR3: CASSYGDRNTEAFF. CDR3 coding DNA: TGTGCCAGCAGTTACGGAGACAGGAACACTGAAGCTTTCTTT.

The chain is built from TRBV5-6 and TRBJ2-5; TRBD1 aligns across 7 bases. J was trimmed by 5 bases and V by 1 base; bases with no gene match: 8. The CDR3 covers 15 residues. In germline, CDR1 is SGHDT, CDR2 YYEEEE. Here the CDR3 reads CASSLRQGDRETQYF. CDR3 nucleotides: TGTGCCAGCAGCTTGCGACAGGGAGATAGGGAGACCCAGTACTTC.

CDR3 DNA: TGTGCCAGTAGTATTCCGTTTCAAGAGACCCAGTACTTC. Encoded protein: CASSIPFQETQYF. V and J are TRBV19 and TRBJ2-5; D gene unclear. Germline V lookup: CDR1 LNHDA, CDR2 SQIVND (reference sequence). The CDR3 is made up of 13 amino acids. Trimming removed 3 bases at V and 2 bases at J, with 7 bases between.

CDR3 coding DNA: TGCGCCAGCAGCACTCAGGGGGGCACTGAAGCTTTCTTT. Protein sequence: CASSTQGGTEAFF. The J gene is TRBJ1-1, the V gene TRBV5-1; 7 nucleotides agree with TRBD1. After removal of 4 bases from V and 4 bases from J, the junction contained 4 bases not matched to a gene. The CDR3 contains 13 residues. CDR1 SGHRS and CDR2 YFSETQ come from the germline V gene.

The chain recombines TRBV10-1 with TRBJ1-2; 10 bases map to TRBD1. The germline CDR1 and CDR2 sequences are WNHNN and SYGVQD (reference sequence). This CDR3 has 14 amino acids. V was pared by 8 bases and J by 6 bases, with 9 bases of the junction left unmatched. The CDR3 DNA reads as TGCGCCAGCGCCCTTTGGGACAGGGGTAATGGCTACACCTTC. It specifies CASALWDRGNGYTF.

The DNA for the CDR3 is TGCGCCAGCAGCCTAACGGGACAGGGGGAGAAGACGTCGAACACCTTC. It specifies CASSLTGQGEKTSNTF. This chain connects TRBV5-1 to TRBJ1-2; 11 bases match TRBD1. The J segment lost 12 bases and the V segment lost 4 bases, leaving 17 bases of the junction unmatched. Looked up from germline, CDR1 is SGHRS and CDR2 is YFSETQ. This CDR3 is 16 amino acids long.

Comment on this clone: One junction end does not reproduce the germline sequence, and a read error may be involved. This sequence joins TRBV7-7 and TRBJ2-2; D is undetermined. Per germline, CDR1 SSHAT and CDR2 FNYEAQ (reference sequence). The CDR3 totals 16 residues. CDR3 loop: CASSPRLGRTTGELFF. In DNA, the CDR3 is TGTGCTAGCAGCCCCCGATTGGGCAGAACAACCGGGGAGCTGTTTTTT.

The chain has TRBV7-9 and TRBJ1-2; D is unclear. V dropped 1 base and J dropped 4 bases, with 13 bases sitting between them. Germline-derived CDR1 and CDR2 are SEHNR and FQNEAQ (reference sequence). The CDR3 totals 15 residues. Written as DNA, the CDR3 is TGTGCCAGCAGCTTAGAAGGGTCAGAGGGCTATGGCTACACCTTC. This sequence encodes CASSLEGSEGYGYTF.

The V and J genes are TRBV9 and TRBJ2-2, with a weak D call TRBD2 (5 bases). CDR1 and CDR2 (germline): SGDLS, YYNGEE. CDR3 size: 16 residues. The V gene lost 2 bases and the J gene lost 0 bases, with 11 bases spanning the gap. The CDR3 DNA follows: TGTGCCAGCAGCGTTGATGTGAGGGCGAACACCGGGGAGCTGTTTTTT. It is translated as CASSVDVRANTGELFF.

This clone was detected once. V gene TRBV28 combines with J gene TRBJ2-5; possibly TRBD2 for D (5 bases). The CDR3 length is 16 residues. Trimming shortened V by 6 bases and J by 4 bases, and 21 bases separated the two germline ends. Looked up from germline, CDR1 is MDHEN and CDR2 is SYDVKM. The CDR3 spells CASRVSAAVRRETQYF. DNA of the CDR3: TGTGCCAGCAGAGTCTCCGCAGCGGTGAGGCGAGAGACCCAGTACTTC.

The CDR3 DNA follows: TGTGCCTGGAGTAAACAGGCCCGGAGGGGCCTGAACACTGAAGCTTTCTTT. This translates into CAWSKQARRGLNTEAFF. V usage is TRBV30 and J usage is TRBJ1-1, with TRBD1 as a possible D gene (5 bases). Germline V CDR1 and CDR2: GTSNPN, SVGIG (reference sequence). The V end lost 2 bases, the J end lost 0 bases, and 19 bases lay between the germline ends. CDR3 size: 17 residues.

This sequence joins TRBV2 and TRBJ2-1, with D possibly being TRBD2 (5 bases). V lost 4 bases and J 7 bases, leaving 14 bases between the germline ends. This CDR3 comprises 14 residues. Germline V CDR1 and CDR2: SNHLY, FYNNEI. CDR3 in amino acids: CASSGLLGPNEQFF. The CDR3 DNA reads TGTGCCAGCAGTGGCCTACTAGGTCCGAATGAGCAGTTCTTC.

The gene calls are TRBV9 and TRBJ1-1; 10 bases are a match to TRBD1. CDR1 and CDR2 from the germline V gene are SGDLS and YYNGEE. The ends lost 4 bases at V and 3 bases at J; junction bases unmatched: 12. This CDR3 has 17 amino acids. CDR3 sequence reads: CASSSGGQGFRDTEAFF. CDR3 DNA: TGTGCCAGCAGCTCTGGGGGACAGGGGTTTAGGGACACTGAAGCTTTCTTT.

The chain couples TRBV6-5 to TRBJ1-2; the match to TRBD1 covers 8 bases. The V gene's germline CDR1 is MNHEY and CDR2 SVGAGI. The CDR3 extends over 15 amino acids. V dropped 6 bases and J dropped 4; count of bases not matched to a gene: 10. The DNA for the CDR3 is TGTGCCAGCAGGAGTTCAGGGACAGGCCCCTATGGCTACACCTTC. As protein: CASRSSGTGPYGYTF.

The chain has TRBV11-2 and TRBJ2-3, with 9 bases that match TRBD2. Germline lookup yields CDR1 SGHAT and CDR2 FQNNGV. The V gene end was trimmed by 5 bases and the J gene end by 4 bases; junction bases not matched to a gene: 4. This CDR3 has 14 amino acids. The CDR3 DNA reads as TGTGCCAGCAGCACCCGACTAGCGGCAGATACGCAGTATTTT. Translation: CASSTRLAADTQYF.

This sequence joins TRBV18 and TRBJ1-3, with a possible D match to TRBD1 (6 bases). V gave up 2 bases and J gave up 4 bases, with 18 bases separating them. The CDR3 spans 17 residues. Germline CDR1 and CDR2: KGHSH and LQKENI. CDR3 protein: CASSPVLSGDSGNTIYF. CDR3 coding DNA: TGTGCCAGCTCACCAGTTCTATCAGGGGATTCAGGAAACACCATATATTTT.

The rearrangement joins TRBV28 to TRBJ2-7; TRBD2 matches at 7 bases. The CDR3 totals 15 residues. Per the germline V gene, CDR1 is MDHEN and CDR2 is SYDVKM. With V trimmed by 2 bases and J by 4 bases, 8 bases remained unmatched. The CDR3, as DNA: TGTGCCAGCAGTTTAGGGGGAGGGCCGTTATACGAGCAGTACTTC. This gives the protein CASSLGGGPLYEQYF.

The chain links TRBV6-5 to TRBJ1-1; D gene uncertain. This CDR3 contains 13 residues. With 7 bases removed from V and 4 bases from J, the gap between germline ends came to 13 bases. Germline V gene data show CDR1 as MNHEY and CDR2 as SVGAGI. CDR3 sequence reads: CASTSSPRTEAFF. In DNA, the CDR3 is TGTGCCAGCACCTCTAGCCCCCGCACTGAAGCTTTCTTT.

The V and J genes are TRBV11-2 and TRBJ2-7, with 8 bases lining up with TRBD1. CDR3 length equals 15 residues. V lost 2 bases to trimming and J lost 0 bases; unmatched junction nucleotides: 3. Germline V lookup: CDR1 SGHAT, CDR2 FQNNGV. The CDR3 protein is CASSLLQGASYEQYF. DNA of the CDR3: TGTGCCAGCAGCTTACTTCAGGGGGCCTCCTACGAGCAGTACTTC.

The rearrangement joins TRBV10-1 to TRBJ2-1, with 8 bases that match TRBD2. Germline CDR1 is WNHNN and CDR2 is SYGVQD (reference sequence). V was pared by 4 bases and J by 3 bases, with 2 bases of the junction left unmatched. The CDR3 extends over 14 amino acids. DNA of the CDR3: TGCGCCAGCAGTGTAGCGGGACTCTACAATGAGCAGTTCTTC. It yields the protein CASSVAGLYNEQFF.

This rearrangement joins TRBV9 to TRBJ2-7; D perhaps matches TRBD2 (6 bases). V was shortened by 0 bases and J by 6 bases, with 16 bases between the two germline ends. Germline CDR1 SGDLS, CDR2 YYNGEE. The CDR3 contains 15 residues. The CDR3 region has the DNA TGTGCCAGCAGCGTAGGACAGTGGCAGGGAGGCGAGCAGTACTTC. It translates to CASSVGQWQGGEQYF. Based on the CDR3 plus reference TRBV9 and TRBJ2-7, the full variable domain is DSGVTQTPKHLITATGQRVTLRCSPRSGDLSVYWYQQSLDQGLQFLIQYYNGEERAKGNILERFSAQQFPDLHSELNLSSLELGDSALYFCASSVGQWQGGEQYFGPGTRLTVT.

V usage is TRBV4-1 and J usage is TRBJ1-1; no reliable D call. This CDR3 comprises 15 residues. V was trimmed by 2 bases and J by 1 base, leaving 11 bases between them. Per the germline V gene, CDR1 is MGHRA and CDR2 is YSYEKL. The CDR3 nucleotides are TGCGCCAGCAGCCAAACCCTTACAACGAACACTGAAGCTTTCTTT. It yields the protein CASSQTLTTNTEAFF.

The CDR3, as DNA: TGTGCCAGCTCCGAGACAGGGGGCGATTACAATGAGCAGTTCTTC. It specifies CASSETGGDYNEQFF. This rearrangement joins TRBV27 to TRBJ2-1; TRBD1 matches at 10 bases. The CDR3 covers 15 residues. Germline loops: CDR1 MNHEY, CDR2 SMNVEV (reference sequence). With 8 bases clipped from V and 4 bases from J, the junction kept 8 bases outside the gene matches.

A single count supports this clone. CDR3 bases: TGTGCCAGCAGCCTGGACAGGGTGAACACCGGGGAGCTGTTTTTT. It specifies CASSLDRVNTGELFF. The V and J genes are TRBV5-6 and TRBJ2-2; 8 bases agree with TRBD1. Germline V CDR1 and CDR2: SGHDT, YYEEEE. There are 15 residues in the CDR3. V dropped 4 bases and J dropped 1; count of bases not matched to a gene: 3.